This T cell receptor beta chain was found in a study of cytomegalovirus exposure and HLA in healthy donors. Donors showed nominal health when sampled, although they likely had unrecorded immune exposures. Study-wide results and caveats: A later examination showed that TCR association rates differed by HLA locus, with DRB1 most and HLA-C fewest. Some V segments (TRBV6-2 and TRBV6-3 among them) were excluded as indistinguishable.

On this clone: Its antigen is not known.

PCR used 60 Vbeta primers and 13 Jbeta primers. Original processing methods: An analysis that came later counted tens of millions of unique TCR beta chains, roughly 11 million shared. The method was immunoSEQ multiplex PCR; TCRdb's version includes in-frame clones alone and lacks a portion of them. The D gene and trimming were derived from the DNA, and the V and J assignments and clone size from that table. The sample has 120,000 or so clones; over 70% are singletons. V was trimmed by 4 bases and J by 7 bases, leaving 14 bases between them. Germline values: CDR1 WSHSY, CDR2 SAAADI. The CDR3 is made up of 14 amino acids.

The receptor comes from a man younger than 35 in good health and CMV-seropositive. The gene calls are TRBV10-2 and TRBJ1-5, with D perhaps matching TRBD1 (6 bases). Specimen: PBMCs. As DNA, the CDR3 is TGCGCCAGCAGTGCTGGGGGGGCGTTGCAGCCCCAGCATTTT. This translates into CASSAGGALQPQHF.